This T cell receptor (beta chain) was identified during a study of blood T cell repertoires in COVID-19. Germline-derived CDR1 and CDR2 are MGHDK and SYGVNS. The V gene end was trimmed by 5 bases and the J gene end by 6 bases; junction bases not matched to a gene: 8. This CDR3 comprises 16 residues. The table came from immunoSEQ multiplex PCR; TCRdb's copy has only in-frame clones and leaves some out. This sample has fewer than 85,000 clones; approximately 80% occur once, and the top ten carry roughly 5%. Sequenced sample: peripheral blood. This TCR was recovered from a woman of 80 years or more with active or convalescent COVID-19. The V call is TRBV25-1, the J call TRBJ1-5; 12 positions match TRBD1. The CDR3 bases are TGTGCCAGCAGTCAAACAGGGACAGGGGGCTCTCAGCCCCAGCATTTT. Translating gives CASSQTGTGGSQPQHF.